Below are 2 T cell receptor beta chains sequenced from a single sample in a study of monozygotic twins with inflammatory bowel disease. TCRdb re-called the 5' RACE reads; every CDR3 protein appears as one record, without DNA. Its table lists 440,000 or so distinct CDR3 sequences. The material sequenced was blood. Receptor source: a human donor with ulcerative colitis or Crohn's disease, or a healthy co-twin of an affected twin (not recorded which).

This chain connects TRBV2 to TRBJ1-1. The germline gives CDR1 SNHLY, CDR2 FYNNEI. The CDR3 contains 12 residues. This CDR3 is CASSVGNTEAFF.

The chain links TRBV29-1 to TRBJ1-1; TCRdb's D call, TRBD1, is unchecked because there is no DNA. Germline CDR1 reads SQVTM; CDR2 reads ANQGSEA. This CDR3 contains 14 residues. CDR3 sequence: CSAAPGTVNTEAFF.